A few counts support the clone carrying this TCR beta chain. Its antigen is unidentified. CDR3 length: 15 amino acids. Germline CDR1 SQVTM, CDR2 ANQGSEA. A sample-barcoded 5' primer and a J-beta primer mix were used in a second PCR of about 7 to 12 cycles. TCRdb analysed the 5' RACE reads with MiXCR anew, one entry per CDR3 protein. The sample has roughly 800,000 distinct CDR3 sequences; around 25% are singletons. The data originate from a study of blood T cells in healthy people across ages. There were healthy Caucasian individuals from Russia, aged roughly 6 to 90, serving as donors. Points from the study as a whole: Diversity figures derived from one million T cells were judged to underestimate the true value.

This sample was also put to use in a study of T cells of mothers and their children. That source notes: A few mothers and their six children, all healthy Caucasians, donated.

The sequenced sample consisted of blood. The source is a boy between 10 and 17 years old in good health. This chain joins TRBV29-1 and TRBJ2-5; D uncertain. The last part of the DNA fits TRBJ2-7 better; the J call may be wrong. CDR3 residues: CSVEARYAETYEQYF. In DNA form, the CDR3 reads TGCAGCGTTGAAGCCCGTTACGCAGAGACCTACGAGCAGTACTTC.